Each of the 2 T cell receptor beta chains below was sequenced from the same sample in a study of OX40 agonist ivuxolimab in advanced cancers. Sequencing used immunoSEQ multiplex PCR; TCRdb keeps in-frame clones, though not all of them. The data show fewer than 90,000 clones, 90% to 95% seen once. Sequences were derived from CD4+ or CD8+ T cells sorted from blood, sampled in a trial of the OX40 agonist ivuxolimab. These receptors were taken from an adult with an advanced solid tumor such as melanoma, head and neck, liver or kidney cancer.

The J gene is TRBJ1-2, the V gene TRBV5-1; D call uncertain. Germline CDR1 reads SGHRS; CDR2 reads YFSETQ. This CDR3 comprises 14 residues. Deletions cut 3 bases from V and 4 bases from J, with 13 bases between. The DNA for the CDR3 is TGCGCCAGCAGCTCCGTCCTTTTGGGCTATGGCTACACCTTC. It specifies CASSSVLLGYGYTF.

This clone was seen a single time. The chain uses TRBV7-9 and TRBJ2-3, with D perhaps matching TRBD1 (6 bases). Between the trimmed V and J ends, which lost 5 bases and 6 bases, there was a span of 24 bases. Germline CDR1 reads SEHNR; CDR2 reads FQNEAQ (reference sequence). The CDR3 covers 17 residues. The CDR3 sequence: CASSPRTRQARADTQYF. The CDR3, as DNA: TGTGCCAGCAGCCCGCGAACAAGACAGGCGAGAGCCGATACGCAGTATTTT.